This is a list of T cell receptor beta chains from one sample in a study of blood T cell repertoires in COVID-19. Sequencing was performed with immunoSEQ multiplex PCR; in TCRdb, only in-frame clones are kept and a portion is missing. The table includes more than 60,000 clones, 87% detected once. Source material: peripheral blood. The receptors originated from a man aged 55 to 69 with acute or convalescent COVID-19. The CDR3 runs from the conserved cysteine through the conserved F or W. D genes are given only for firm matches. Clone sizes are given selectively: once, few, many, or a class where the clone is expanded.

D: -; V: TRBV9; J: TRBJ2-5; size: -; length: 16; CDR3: CASSVGPGGSAETQYF; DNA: TGTGCCAGCAGCGTAGGCCCTGGTGGTAGCGCAGAGACCCAGTACTTC
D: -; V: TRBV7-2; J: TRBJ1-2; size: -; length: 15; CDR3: CASSLSWGQTYGYTF; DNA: TGTGCCAGCAGCTTATCGTGGGGCCAGACCTATGGCTACACCTTC
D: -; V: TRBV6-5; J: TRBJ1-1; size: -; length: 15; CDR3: CASSFGAVSNTEAFF; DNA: TGTGCCAGCAGTTTTGGGGCAGTTTCGAACACTGAAGCTTTCTTT
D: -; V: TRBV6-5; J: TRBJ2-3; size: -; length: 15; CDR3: CASSTLSREADTQYF; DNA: TGTGCCAGCAGTACCCTCTCCAGGGAGGCAGATACGCAGTATTTT
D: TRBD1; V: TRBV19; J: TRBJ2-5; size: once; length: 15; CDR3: CATSRQGARSETQYF; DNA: TGTGCCACGTCCCGTCAGGGGGCGCGTTCTGAGACCCAGTACTTC
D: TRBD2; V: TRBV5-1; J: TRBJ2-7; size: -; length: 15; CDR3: CASSPGGTGTYEQYF; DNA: TGCGCCAGCAGCCCCGGGGGGACGGGTACCTACGAGCAGTACTTC
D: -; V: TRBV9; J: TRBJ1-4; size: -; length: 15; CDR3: CASSVGVGRQEKLFF; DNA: TGTGCCAGCAGCGTAGGGGTGGGGCGACAGGAGAAGCTGTTTTTT
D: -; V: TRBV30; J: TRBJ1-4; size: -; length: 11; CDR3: CAWSRLEKLFF; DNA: TGTGCCTGGAGTCGTCTTGAAAAACTGTTTTTT
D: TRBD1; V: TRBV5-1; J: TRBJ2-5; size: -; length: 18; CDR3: CASSLGSGQGAHYETQYF; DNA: TGCGCCAGCAGCTTGGGATCGGGACAGGGGGCGCACTATGAGACCCAGTACTTC
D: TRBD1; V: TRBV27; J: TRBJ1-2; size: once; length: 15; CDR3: CASSSTTGVDYGYTF; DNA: TGTGCCAGCAGTTCAACCACAGGGGTTGACTATGGCTACACCTTC
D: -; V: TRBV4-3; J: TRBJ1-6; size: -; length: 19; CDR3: CASSQETHRPSSYNSPLHF; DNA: TGCGCCAGCAGCCAGGAGACGCACAGGCCAAGCTCCTATAATTCACCCCTCCACTTT
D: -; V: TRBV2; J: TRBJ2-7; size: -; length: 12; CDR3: CAVKQATYEQYF; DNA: TGTGCCGTTAAACAGGCGACCTACGAGCAGTACTTC
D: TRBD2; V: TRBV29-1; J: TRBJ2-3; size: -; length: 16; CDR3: CSVEDPASGGTDTQYF; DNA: TGCAGCGTTGAAGATCCGGCTAGCGGGGGCACAGATACGCAGTATTTT
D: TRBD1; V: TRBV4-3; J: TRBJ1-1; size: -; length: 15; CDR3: CASSRLITGDTEAFF; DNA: TGCGCCAGCAGCCGTCTAATTACAGGGGACACTGAAGCTTTCTTT
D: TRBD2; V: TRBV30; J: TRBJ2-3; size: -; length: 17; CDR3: CAWSVRSGSGASDTQYF; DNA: TGTGCCTGGAGTGTACGGAGTGGTAGCGGGGCCTCAGATACGCAGTATTTT
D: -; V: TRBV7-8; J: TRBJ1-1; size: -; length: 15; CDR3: CASSLVASRDTEAFF; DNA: TGTGCCAGCAGCTTAGTCGCCTCCAGGGACACTGAAGCTTTCTTT
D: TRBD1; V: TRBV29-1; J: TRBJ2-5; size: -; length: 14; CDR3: CSSRQGPPQETQYF; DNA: TGCAGCTCCAGACAGGGGCCACCACAAGAGACCCAGTACTTC
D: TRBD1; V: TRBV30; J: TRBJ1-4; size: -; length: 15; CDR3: CAWSVPGTGNEKLFF; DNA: TGTGCCTGGAGTGTACCAGGGACAGGGAATGAAAAACTGTTTTTT
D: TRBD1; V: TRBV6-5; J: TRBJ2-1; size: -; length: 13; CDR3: CASSQTGGNEQFF; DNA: TGTGCCAGCAGTCAGACAGGGGGGAATGAGCAGTTCTTC
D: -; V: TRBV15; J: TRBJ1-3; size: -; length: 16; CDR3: CATSRARAPPGNTIYF; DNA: TGTGCCACCAGCAGAGCGAGGGCTCCTCCCGGAAACACCATATATTTT
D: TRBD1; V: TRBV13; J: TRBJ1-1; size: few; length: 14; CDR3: CASRPDRVDTEAFF; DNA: TGTGCCAGCAGACCTGACAGGGTCGACACTGAAGCTTTCTTT
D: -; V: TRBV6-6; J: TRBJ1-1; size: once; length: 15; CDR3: CASSYSIRGGTEAFF; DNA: TGTGCCAGCAGTTACTCGATACGAGGGGGTACTGAAGCTTTCTTT
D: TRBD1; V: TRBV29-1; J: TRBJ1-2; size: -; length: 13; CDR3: CSVSGGQYYGYTF; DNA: TGCAGCGTCTCAGGGGGCCAGTACTATGGCTACACCTTC